This T cell receptor (beta chain) was observed in a study of beta chain features in type 1 diabetes. Overall study findings and caveats: Researchers report that Type 1 diabetes patients had moderately but significantly shorter TCRB CDR3s across all four CD4+ subsets.

This clone has only a few counts. Antigen unknown. This CDR3 comprises 15 residues. The germline V and J ends were trimmed by 10 bases and 4 bases, with 19 bases remaining between them. Germline CDR1 and CDR2: SEHNR and FQNEAQ (reference sequence). CD45RO/CCR7/CD25/CD127/CD95/CD27 staining was used to isolate CD4+ naive, central memory, regulatory and stem cell-like memory cells by sorting. Expressed TCRB transcripts were sequenced because the entire RNA isolate underwent reverse transcription. The method was immunoSEQ multiplex PCR; TCRdb's version includes in-frame clones alone and lacks a portion of them. Of about 300,000 clones in the sample, approximately 13% were seen once.

Sequenced input: naive CD4+ T cells from blood. The chain uses TRBV7-9 and TRBJ2-2; TRBD2 is a possible D gene (6 bases). This clonotype was obtained from a young woman with type 1 diabetes. CDR3 amino acids: CATPSHGSLTGELFF. For the CDR3, the DNA is TGTGCCACCCCTTCCCACGGGAGTCTCACCGGGGAGCTGTTTTTT.